This T cell receptor (beta chain) was retrieved from a study of cytomegalovirus exposure and HLA in healthy donors. With 60 Vbeta and 13 Jbeta primers, the PCR was carried out. Method: immunoSEQ multiplex PCR; TCRdb's copy keeps in-frame clones and lacks some. The profile shows about 110,000 clones, approximately 70% of them singletons. This CDR3 is built from 13 residues. Germline V gene lookup returns CDR1 GTSNPN and CDR2 SVGIG (reference sequence). The V end was cut by 0 bases, the J end by 8 bases, with 10 bases between. The sample consisted of PBMCs. This receptor was obtained from a man between 35 and 55 years old in good health and CMV-seropositive. The V gene is TRBV30, the J gene TRBJ1-4, with unresolved D. In nucleotides, the CDR3 is TGTGCCTGGAGTGTCCAGCTCGGGGAAAAACTGTTTTTT. Protein: CAWSVQLGEKLFF. Looking up the rest from reference TRBV30 and TRBJ1-4 gives the full variable domain: SQTIHQWPATLVQPVGSPLSLECTVEGTSNPNLYWYRQAAGRGLQLLFYSVGIGQISSEVPQNLSASRPQDRQFILSSKKLLLSDSGFYLCAWSVQLGEKLFFGSGTQLSVL.